The clone carrying this TCR beta chain appeared once. Its matching antigen is unknown. Amplified TCR beta CDR3 regions came from RNA transcripts. TCR CDR3 regions were first amplified by RT-PCR with HTBI primers. TCRdb reanalysed the multiplex PCR reads using MiXCR and keeps one entry per CDR3 protein. This table holds about 640,000 distinct CDR3 sequences, over 40% found once. The CDR3 consists of 15 residues. Germline assignment: CDR1 SNHLY and CDR2 FYNNEI. J gave up 4 bases and V 6 bases, and 4 bases lay outside the gene matches. The source of the sample is a study of T cells in Graves' hyperthyroidism and ophthalmopathy. Points from the study as a whole: Blood also showed most of the thyroid clonotypes that were expanded above 0.001. Onset of ophthalmopathy came a median approximately 6.8 months after the model predicted it. By a 13 V-J model, ophthalmopathy was set apart from stable hyperthyroidism.

This sequence was found in an adult man with Graves' disease, either hyperthyroidism or ophthalmopathy (not recorded which). The material sequenced was peripheral blood or thyroid tissue (not recorded which). The chain is built from TRBV2 and TRBJ2-5; 14 bases align to TRBD2. The CDR3 nucleotides are TGTGCCAGCAGCATGGGACTAGCGGGAGCAGAGACCCAGTACTTC. Amino acids: CASSMGLAGAETQYF.